The present T cell receptor (beta chain) was sequenced within a study of identical twins. General observations from the study: It was possible that invariant MAIT and iNKT cells partly confounded the zero-insertion analyses. There were fewer insertions in abundant cord blood beta clonotypes, but memory repertoires showed no such pattern.

Healthy Caucasian donors formed the entire cohort. TCRdb used MiXCR to reprocess the 5' RACE reads, holding one entry per CDR3 protein. The sample has under 900,000 distinct CDR3 sequences, over 15% seen once. Details on this clonotype: Its antigen is as yet unknown.

This sample was shared with a second study, whose subject was T cells expressing NK-cell markers. From that study: All TCR beta repertoires analysed originated from sorted CD3+CD56+NKG2C+, CD3+CD56+NKG2C- and CD3+CD56-NKG2C+ T cells.

Sequencing used PBMCs. This clonotype was sampled from a woman between 18 and 30 years old in good health.

The DNA of the CDR3 is TGTGCCAGCAGCCAAGATATCGGAGGCCACGGAGAGACCCAGTACTTC. This encodes CASSQDIGGHGETQYF. V and J are TRBV14 and TRBJ2-5, with a possible D match to TRBD2 (5 bases). The germline gives CDR1 SGHDN, CDR2 FVKESK. Between the trimmed V and J ends, which lost 0 bases and 4 bases, there was a span of 15 bases. CDR3 length equals 16 residues.